Following are 19 T cell receptor beta chains from one sample sequenced in a study of Ad26.COV2.S vaccination and SARS-CoV-2 variants. Specified treatment: roughly 20 received Ad26.COV2.S at low or high dose, single or two shots; about 5 received placebo; per-sample allocation not given. All samples were drawn on day 63, counting from the first vaccine or placebo injection. The method was immunoSEQ multiplex PCR; TCRdb's version includes in-frame clones alone and lacks a portion of them. This table holds fewer than 600,000 clones, about nine tenths found once. Specimen: peripheral blood, collected in a trial of Ad26.COV2.S vaccine versus placebo. The receptors were gathered from a person between 18 and 65 years old who received the Ad26.COV2.S COVID-19 vaccine or a placebo.

The rearrangement uses TRBV7-8 and TRBJ1-2; possibly TRBD1 for D (5 bases). The CDR3 runs to 13 residues. From germline, CDR1 is SGHVS and CDR2 FQNEAQ. V gave up 5 bases and J gave up 6 bases, with 13 bases separating them. The CDR3 sequence: CASSGEVRDGYTF. The CDR3 nucleotides read TGTGCCAGCAGCGGAGAGGTCAGGGATGGCTACACCTTC.

The gene calls are TRBV27 and TRBJ2-7, with 10 nucleotides matching TRBD2. Unmatched junction bases numbered 4, after V lost 8 bases and J lost 3 bases. This CDR3 has 13 residues. CDR1 MNHEY and CDR2 SMNVEV come from the germline V gene (reference sequence). For the CDR3, the DNA is TGTGCCAGCTCGGGACTAGCGTTCTACGAGCAGTACTTC. Residues: CASSGLAFYEQYF.

The chain employs TRBV5-1 and TRBJ1-1; the D is unclear. Germline lookup yields CDR1 SGHRS and CDR2 YFSETQ. The V end lost 5 bases, the J end lost 0 bases, and 14 bases lay between the germline ends. The CDR3 has 15 residues. The CDR3 nucleotides are TGCGCCAGCAGACTAATCGGACCTATGAACACTGAAGCTTTCTTT. Its protein product is CASRLIGPMNTEAFF.

This clone showed up just once. V is TRBV19 and J is TRBJ1-5, with 8 bases identical to TRBD1. Trimming cost V 6 bases and J 3 bases; bases outside gene matches: 7. The CDR3 spans 15 residues. The germline CDR1 and CDR2 sequences are LNHDA and SQIVND (reference sequence). The CDR3 reads CASRYGTGHNQPQHF. The DNA for the CDR3 is TGTGCCAGTAGGTACGGGACAGGCCACAATCAGCCCCAGCATTTT.

The chain carries TRBV19 and TRBJ1-2; a possible D gene is TRBD1 (5 bases). There are 15 residues in the CDR3. The V gene's germline CDR1 is LNHDA and CDR2 SQIVND (reference sequence). V was pared by 2 bases and J by 2 bases, with 12 bases between. This CDR3 reads CASSIIGTVNYGYTF. For the CDR3, the DNA is TGTGCCAGTAGTATAATCGGGACTGTAAACTATGGCTACACCTTC.

The V and J genes are TRBV7-6 and TRBJ1-3; weak D call: TRBD1 (6 bases). The V and J ends lost 5 bases and 2 bases respectively, with 13 bases between them. Germline V gene sequence: CDR1 SGHVS, CDR2 FNYEAQ. The CDR3 is made up of 15 amino acids. In DNA, the CDR3 is TGTGCCAGCAGCCCTTTCACAGGGACTGGAAACACCATATATTTT. This sequence encodes CASSPFTGTGNTIYF.

This clone was seen once. This rearrangement joins TRBV10-3 to TRBJ1-1; D is unclear. The V end lost 0 bases, the J end lost 2 bases, and 7 bases lay between the germline ends. The length of the CDR3 is 14 residues. CDR1 is ENHRY and CDR2 is SYGVKD in the germline V gene. CDR3 loop: CAISESTANTEAFF. CDR3 bases: TGTGCCATCAGTGAGTCAACAGCCAACACTGAAGCTTTCTTT.

The CDR3: CSVEGSTAHGYTF. CDR3 DNA: TGCAGCGTTGAGGGATCGACAGCCCATGGCTACACCTTC. The V call is TRBV29-1, the J call TRBJ1-2; tentative D call: TRBD1 (5 bases). V shed 3 bases and J shed 6 bases, with 14 bases lying between them. CDR1 is SQVTM and CDR2 is ANQGSEA in the germline V gene. This CDR3 contains 13 residues.

The chain combines TRBV28 with TRBJ2-1; 10 bases are a match to TRBD2. This CDR3 has 15 amino acids. The germline V gene has CDR1 MDHEN and CDR2 SYDVKM. After removal of 3 bases from V and 13 bases from J, the junction contained 12 bases not matched to a gene. CDR3 loop: CASSFPWTSGGLQFF. CDR3 nucleotide sequence: TGTGCCAGCAGTTTCCCGTGGACTAGCGGAGGCCTCCAGTTCTTC.

V gene TRBV6-5 combines with J gene TRBJ2-1; D is unclear. Trimming removed 5 bases at V and 6 bases at J, with 14 bases between. The CDR3 contains 14 residues. CDR1 is MNHEY and CDR2 is SVGAGI in the germline V gene. The CDR3, as DNA: TGTGCCAGCAGTCTGCAGACCGAAACCAATGAGCAGTTCTTC. This encodes CASSLQTETNEQFF.

This chain connects TRBV19 to TRBJ1-5, with TRBD1 as a possible D gene (5 bases). From germline, CDR1 is LNHDA and CDR2 SQIVND (reference sequence). The germline V and J ends were trimmed by 7 bases and 4 bases, with 11 bases remaining between them. The CDR3 has 13 amino acids. CDR3 bases: TGTGCCAGTAAGTTAGGACAAAATCAGCCCCAGCATTTT. As protein: CASKLGQNQPQHF.

The chain couples TRBV7-3 to TRBJ1-1; D possibly corresponds to TRBD1 (6 bases). This CDR3 region has 13 residues. From germline, CDR1 is SGHTA and CDR2 FQGTGA. V was clipped by 4 bases and J by 3 bases, with 9 bases between them. The CDR3: CASSSQGHTEAFF. As DNA, the CDR3 is TGTGCCAGCAGCTCACAGGGTCACACTGAAGCTTTCTTT.

The V gene is TRBV11-2, the J gene TRBJ1-4; D is undetermined. V gave up 5 bases and J gave up 6 bases, with 10 bases separating them. The germline CDR1 and CDR2 sequences are SGHAT and FQNNGV. The CDR3 runs 13 residues. CDR3 nucleotides: TGTGCCAGCAGCCTCGGAATGGATGAAAAACTGTTTTTT. It yields the protein CASSLGMDEKLFF.

V and J are TRBV5-4 and TRBJ1-6; weak D call: TRBD1 (6 bases). V was clipped by 4 bases and J by 5 bases, with 13 bases between them. This CDR3 region has 15 residues. In germline, CDR1 is SGHNT, CDR2 YYREEE (reference sequence). The CDR3 DNA reads as TGTGCCAGCAGCACTCCAGGGGCCGATAATTCACCCCTCCACTTT. Amino acid sequence: CASSTPGADNSPLHF.

This chain links TRBV9 with TRBJ1-1, with D possibly matching TRBD1 (5 bases). The CDR3 has 14 amino acids. Germline values: CDR1 SGDLS, CDR2 YYNGEE. V was trimmed by 3 bases and J by 2 bases, leaving 11 bases between them. DNA of the CDR3: TGTGCCAGCAGCGCCGTGGGGGATAACACTGAAGCTTTCTTT. This sequence encodes CASSAVGDNTEAFF.

This chain joins TRBV25-1 and TRBJ1-3; unclear D gene. The CDR3 is made up of 12 amino acids. The germline V and J ends were trimmed by 1 base and 4 bases, with 2 bases remaining between them. Germline V lookup: CDR1 MGHDK, CDR2 SYGVNS. The CDR3 DNA is TGTGCCAGCAGTGAATGGGGAAACACCATATATTTT. Protein sequence: CASSEWGNTIYF. Full variable domain (outside the CDR3, taken from reference TRBV25-1 and TRBJ1-3): EADIYQTPRYLVIGTGKKITLECSQTMGHDKMYWYQQDPGMELHLIHYSYGVNSTEKGDLSSESTVSRIRTEHFPLTLESARPSHTSQYLCASSEWGNTIYFGEGSWLTVV.

This clone was observed a handful of times. The chain links TRBV28 to TRBJ1-4; 9 bases match TRBD1. The CDR3 has 15 residues. The J segment lost 7 bases and the V segment lost 4 bases, leaving 7 bases of the junction unmatched. Looked up from germline, CDR1 is MDHEN and CDR2 is SYDVKM. The CDR3 here is CASSSPGTGREKLFF. In DNA, the CDR3 is TGTGCCAGCAGTTCCCCCGGGACAGGGCGTGAAAAACTGTTTTTT.

The chain has TRBV9 and TRBJ1-1; 7 bases are shared with TRBD1. CDR1 is SGDLS and CDR2 is YYNGEE in the germline V gene. The CDR3 consists of 14 residues. The V segment lost 2 bases and the J segment 3 bases; nucleotides outside the gene matches: 4. The CDR3 region is CASSVSGQHTEAFF. As DNA, the CDR3 is TGTGCCAGCAGCGTTTCGGGACAGCACACTGAAGCTTTCTTT.

The chain carries TRBV9 and TRBJ2-7; possibly TRBD1 or TRBD2 for D (5 bases each). The CDR3 sequence is 11 residues long. V was trimmed by 2 bases and J by 7 bases, leaving 7 bases between them. Germline V gene data show CDR1 as SGDLS and CDR2 as YYNGEE. CDR3 residues: CASSVGEEQYF. CDR3 bases: TGTGCCAGCAGCGTGGGGGAGGAGCAGTACTTC.